The source of this T cell receptor (beta chain) is a study of T cells in Graves' hyperthyroidism and ophthalmopathy. Study-level information: Peripheral blood collection took place at initial diagnosis, before any treatment.

Study results and caveats: A 13 V-J signature model discriminated ophthalmopathy versus stable hyperthyroidism. Researchers found most expanded thyroid clonotypes above 0.001 in blood as well.

Ophthalmopathy patients had moderate-to-severe active disease, CAS ≥3, NOSPECS ≥4, and disease duration under 3 months. Comment on this clonotype: Antigen: not known. This may come from a read error, since a much larger clone is one base off. Lacking the conserved final phenylalanine or tryptophan, this CDR3 likely reflects a read error.

The CDR3 length is 14 residues. Trimming cost V 2 bases and J 0 bases, with 2 bases left between them. The CDR3 regions of TCR beta were amplified from RNA transcripts. First-round RT-PCR with HTBI primers amplified the TCR CDR3 region. TCRdb reprocessed the multiplex PCR reads via MiXCR and lists one record per CDR3 protein. The sample shows approximately 400,000 distinct CDR3 sequences, roughly 13% of them seen only once. The sample was blood. This clonotype was obtained from a man aged 50-59 years with Graves' ophthalmopathy. The chain is built from TRBV12-3 or TRBV12-4 and TRBJ2-6, with D unresolved. The CDR3 spells CASSLHSGANVLTL. The CDR3 DNA reads TGTGCCAGCAGTTTACACTCTGGGGCCAACGTCCTGACTCTC.